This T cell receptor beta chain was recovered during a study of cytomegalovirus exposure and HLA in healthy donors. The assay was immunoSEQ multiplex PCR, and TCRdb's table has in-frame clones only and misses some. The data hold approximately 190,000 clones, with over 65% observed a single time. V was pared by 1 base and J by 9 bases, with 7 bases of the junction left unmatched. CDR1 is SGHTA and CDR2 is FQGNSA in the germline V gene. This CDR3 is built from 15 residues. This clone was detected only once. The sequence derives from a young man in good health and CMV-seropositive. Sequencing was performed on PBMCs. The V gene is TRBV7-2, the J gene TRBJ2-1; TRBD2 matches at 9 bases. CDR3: CASSLEGGRAGEQFF. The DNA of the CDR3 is TGTGCCAGCAGCTTAGAGGGCGGGAGGGCCGGTGAGCAGTTCTTC. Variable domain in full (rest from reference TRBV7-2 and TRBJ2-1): GAGVSQSPSNKVTEKGKDVELRCDPISGHTALYWYRQSLGQGLEFLIYFQGNSAPDKSGLPSDRFSAERTGGSVSTLTIQRTQQEDSAVYLCASSLEGGRAGEQFFGPGTRLTVL.